This TCR beta chain stems from a study of OX40 agonist ivuxolimab in advanced cancers. Germline V CDR1 and CDR2: LGHNT, FRNRAP. V trimming: 5 bases; J trimming: 6 bases; junction bases outside the gene matches: 2. The CDR3 covers 14 residues. Sequenced by immunoSEQ multiplex PCR; TCRdb stores in-frame clones only, minus some. The sample holds 15,000 to 20,000 clones, about 80% seen once. This specimen consisted of CD4+ or CD8+ T cells sorted from blood, obtained in a trial of the OX40 agonist ivuxolimab. The clonotype comes from an adult with an advanced solid tumor such as melanoma, head and neck, liver or kidney cancer. The genes are TRBV12-5 and TRBJ2-2; 11 bases are a match to TRBD1. The CDR3, as DNA: TGTGCTAGTGGTCCGGGACAGGGGGCCGGGGAGCTGTTTTTT. Translating it yields CASGPGQGAGELFF.